The rows below give T cell receptor beta chains drawn from one sample of a study of blood T cell repertoires in COVID-19. Measured with immunoSEQ multiplex PCR; TCRdb has only the in-frame clones, and not every one. The table includes some 90,000 clones, about 82% detected once. Input material: peripheral blood. The origin of the receptors is a human donor in a cohort sampled during active COVID-19. CDR3s include the opening cysteine and the closing phenylalanine or tryptophan. Each record gives: J gene, D gene, V gene, clone size, CDR3 protein. D genes are given only for firm matches. Part of the rows lack a size; the others show once, few, many or a class for expanded clones.

J gene: TRBJ1-5
D gene: TRBD1
V gene: TRBV2
clone size: -
CDR3 protein: CASSLDRVKQPQHF

J gene: TRBJ2-7
D gene: -
V gene: TRBV19
clone size: -
CDR3 protein: CASSTGQTYEQYF

J gene: TRBJ2-4
D gene: TRBD1
V gene: TRBV6-5
clone size: -
CDR3 protein: CASSYGPGGAKNIQYF

J gene: TRBJ1-2
D gene: -
V gene: TRBV29-1
clone size: -
CDR3 protein: CSVETGEDGYTF

J gene: TRBJ2-7
D gene: -
V gene: TRBV20-1
clone size: few
CDR3 protein: CSASSHNSYEQYF

J gene: TRBJ2-4
D gene: -
V gene: TRBV19
clone size: -
CDR3 protein: CASSIGQRNKNIQYF

J gene: TRBJ1-6
D gene: TRBD1
V gene: TRBV27
clone size: -
CDR3 protein: CASRKMTGGGYNSPLHF

J gene: TRBJ2-7
D gene: TRBD2
V gene: TRBV5-4
clone size: -
CDR3 protein: CASSSELAGLREQYF

J gene: TRBJ1-1
D gene: TRBD1
V gene: TRBV19
clone size: -
CDR3 protein: CASSQGEETEAFF

J gene: TRBJ1-4
D gene: TRBD1
V gene: TRBV5-6
clone size: -
CDR3 protein: CASSAGQGNEKLFF

J gene: TRBJ1-3
D gene: TRBD1
V gene: TRBV6-1
clone size: -
CDR3 protein: CASSARQGSSGNTIYF

J gene: TRBJ1-1
D gene: -
V gene: TRBV27
clone size: -
CDR3 protein: CASSSGDRPPAFF

J gene: TRBJ2-6
D gene: -
V gene: TRBV29-1
clone size: few
CDR3 protein: CSAWRAGANVLTF

J gene: TRBJ1-1
D gene: -
V gene: TRBV18
clone size: -
CDR3 protein: CASSPGQGAEAFF

J gene: TRBJ1-5
D gene: -
V gene: TRBV4-2
clone size: -
CDR3 protein: CASSQVGDSNQPQHF

J gene: TRBJ1-2
D gene: TRBD1
V gene: TRBV15
clone size: -
CDR3 protein: CATSGQGGHYGYTF

J gene: TRBJ2-1
D gene: TRBD2
V gene: TRBV30
clone size: -
CDR3 protein: CAWSVRTSGSLPEQFF

J gene: TRBJ2-1
D gene: TRBD1
V gene: TRBV29-1
clone size: -
CDR3 protein: CSVDRGRVGEHEQFF

J gene: TRBJ2-1
D gene: -
V gene: TRBV10-2
clone size: -
CDR3 protein: CASGVVAVDNEQFF

J gene: TRBJ2-3
D gene: -
V gene: TRBV6-5
clone size: -
CDR3 protein: CASSNVQGVDTQYF

J gene: TRBJ1-2
D gene: -
V gene: TRBV4-3
clone size: -
CDR3 protein: CASSGRNYGYTF

J gene: TRBJ1-1
D gene: -
V gene: TRBV29-1
clone size: -
CDR3 protein: CSVGREQNTEAFF

J gene: TRBJ2-1
D gene: -
V gene: TRBV6-2/TRBV6-3
clone size: -
CDR3 protein: CASSFLLYNEQFF

J gene: TRBJ2-7
D gene: -
V gene: TRBV7-3
clone size: -
CDR3 protein: CASSPELARPYEQYF

J gene: TRBJ2-5
D gene: -
V gene: TRBV5-5
clone size: -
CDR3 protein: CASSLAQGRETQYF

J gene: TRBJ2-7
D gene: TRBD2
V gene: TRBV2
clone size: -
CDR3 protein: CASSEGGGLAGVEQYF

J gene: TRBJ2-5
D gene: TRBD2
V gene: TRBV5-4
clone size: -
CDR3 protein: CASSPGLAQETQYF

J gene: TRBJ2-7
D gene: TRBD1
V gene: TRBV19
clone size: -
CDR3 protein: CASSTGTGAYEQYF

J gene: TRBJ2-4
D gene: -
V gene: TRBV2
clone size: -
CDR3 protein: CASSEIAVAKNIQYF

J gene: TRBJ1-2
D gene: -
V gene: TRBV28
clone size: -
CDR3 protein: CASSSSPLNYGYTF

J gene: TRBJ2-7
D gene: TRBD1
V gene: TRBV2
clone size: -
CDR3 protein: CASTSGTGFGEQYF

J gene: TRBJ1-3
D gene: TRBD1
V gene: TRBV28
clone size: -
CDR3 protein: CASSKTGAIAGNTIYF

J gene: TRBJ1-2
D gene: TRBD1
V gene: TRBV6-5
clone size: -
CDR3 protein: CASSARIGQGSGYTF

J gene: TRBJ1-3
D gene: -
V gene: TRBV5-1
clone size: -
CDR3 protein: CASSLGGTGNTIYF

J gene: TRBJ1-4
D gene: TRBD1
V gene: TRBV5-1
clone size: -
CDR3 protein: CASGQGGGNEKLFF

J gene: TRBJ2-1
D gene: -
V gene: TRBV9
clone size: few
CDR3 protein: CASSPMDRTSYNEQFF

J gene: TRBJ2-7
D gene: TRBD2
V gene: TRBV28
clone size: few
CDR3 protein: CASSPLRAGGSSYEQYF

J gene: TRBJ2-1
D gene: -
V gene: TRBV2
clone size: -
CDR3 protein: CASCISSYNEQFF

J gene: TRBJ2-2
D gene: TRBD1
V gene: TRBV9
clone size: -
CDR3 protein: CASSPGTVNTGELFF

J gene: TRBJ2-5
D gene: -
V gene: TRBV30
clone size: -
CDR3 protein: CAWSVQETQYF

J gene: TRBJ2-7
D gene: -
V gene: TRBV6-6
clone size: -
CDR3 protein: CASIETGAYEQYF

J gene: TRBJ2-2
D gene: -
V gene: TRBV5-6
clone size: -
CDR3 protein: CASSFMNTGELFF

J gene: TRBJ2-7
D gene: -
V gene: TRBV11-1
clone size: -
CDR3 protein: CASSSPGQSSYEQYF

J gene: TRBJ1-6
D gene: -
V gene: TRBV6-5
clone size: -
CDR3 protein: CASNTGLGSPLHF

J gene: TRBJ2-1
D gene: TRBD1
V gene: TRBV7-9
clone size: once
CDR3 protein: CASRTRTGYNEQFF

J gene: TRBJ1-6
D gene: -
V gene: TRBV21-1
clone size: once
CDR3 protein: CASSPGWDTNSPLHF

J gene: TRBJ1-1
D gene: TRBD1
V gene: TRBV6-5
clone size: -
CDR3 protein: CASMRRQGGTEAFF

J gene: TRBJ2-1
D gene: TRBD1
V gene: TRBV11-2
clone size: -
CDR3 protein: CASSFGTVSRGSYNEQFF

J gene: TRBJ2-7
D gene: TRBD1
V gene: TRBV12-3/TRBV12-4
clone size: -
CDR3 protein: CASSTGERNEQYF

J gene: TRBJ2-5
D gene: TRBD2
V gene: TRBV14
clone size: -
CDR3 protein: CASSQGASGIRETQYF

J gene: TRBJ1-3
D gene: TRBD1
V gene: TRBV28
clone size: -
CDR3 protein: CASSTGQPSHSGNTIYF

J gene: TRBJ2-5
D gene: -
V gene: TRBV15
clone size: -
CDR3 protein: CATSSPWAAGEETQYF

J gene: TRBJ1-1
D gene: -
V gene: TRBV13
clone size: -
CDR3 protein: CASSSYEVNTEAFF

J gene: TRBJ2-2
D gene: TRBD2
V gene: TRBV28
clone size: -
CDR3 protein: CASSFLAGATNTGELFF

J gene: TRBJ2-7
D gene: -
V gene: TRBV19
clone size: medium-sized
CDR3 protein: CASSPTSVNEQYF

J gene: TRBJ2-5
D gene: -
V gene: TRBV10-3
clone size: -
CDR3 protein: CAISAGLETQYF

J gene: TRBJ2-5
D gene: TRBD2
V gene: TRBV30
clone size: -
CDR3 protein: CAWSASGSPKTQYF